This TCR beta chain was identified during a study of blood T cell repertoires in COVID-19. At the level of the study: T cells, B-cell-depleted T cells, or PBMCs supplied cDNA or gDNA.

V gave up 3 bases and J gave up 8 bases; unmatched junction bases: 10. This CDR3 is 17 amino acids long. Germline V gene sequence: CDR1 SNHLY, CDR2 FYNNEI. Per the authors' pipeline: Amplification of reference gene primers provided the estimated nucleated cell counts. Measured with immunoSEQ multiplex PCR; TCRdb has only the in-frame clones, and not every one. V, J and clone size reflect that table, while D and trimming were determined from the DNA. The sample lists around 310,000 clones, roughly 90% occurring once. The receptor's source is a woman aged 40-49 years with COVID-19, enrolled during active disease. Sequenced input: peripheral blood. V is TRBV2 and J is TRBJ1-6; 10 positions agree with TRBD1. CDR3 sequence reads: CASSEGPEGTGDSPLHF. The DNA for the CDR3 is TGTGCCAGCAGTGAGGGTCCGGAGGGGACAGGGGATTCACCCCTCCACTTT.